This T cell receptor beta chain emerged from a study of PD-L1 blockade in urothelial cancer. Only in-frame clones appear in the TCRdb table, and some are missing; sequencing was by immunoSEQ multiplex PCR. The sample consists of about 88,000 clones, over 90% of them appearing once. CDR3 length: 16 residues. In germline, CDR1 is SGHNT, CDR2 YYREEE (reference sequence). The V and J ends lost 4 bases and 3 bases, in that order; junction bases with no gene match: 8. Each patient contributed between 1 and 8 total time points of blood mononuclear cells, pretreatment and during treatment. The sample in question was PBMCs, obtained around atezolizumab (anti-PD-L1) treatment. The sequence derives from a man in his fifties or sixties with urothelial cancer. The V gene is TRBV5-4, the J gene TRBJ2-3, with 10 bases aligning to TRBD2. The DNA for the CDR3 is TGTGCCAGCAGCCCGAAAAGCGGGGGGGCGACAGATACGCAGTATTTT. Its translation: CASSPKSGGATDTQYF.